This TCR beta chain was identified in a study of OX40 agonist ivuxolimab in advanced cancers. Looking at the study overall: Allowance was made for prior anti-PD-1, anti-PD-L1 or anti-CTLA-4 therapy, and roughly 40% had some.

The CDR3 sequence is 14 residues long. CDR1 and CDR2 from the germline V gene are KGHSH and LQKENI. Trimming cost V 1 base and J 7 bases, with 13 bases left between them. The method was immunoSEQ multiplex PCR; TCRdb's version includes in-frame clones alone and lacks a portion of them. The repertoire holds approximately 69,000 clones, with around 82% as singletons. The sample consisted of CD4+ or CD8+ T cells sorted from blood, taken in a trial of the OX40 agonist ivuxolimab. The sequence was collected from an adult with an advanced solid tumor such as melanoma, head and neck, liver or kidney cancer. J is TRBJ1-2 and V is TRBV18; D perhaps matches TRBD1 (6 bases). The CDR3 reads CASSPQGESTGYTF. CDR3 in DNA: TGTGCCAGCTCACCACAGGGGGAGTCTACTGGCTACACCTTC.